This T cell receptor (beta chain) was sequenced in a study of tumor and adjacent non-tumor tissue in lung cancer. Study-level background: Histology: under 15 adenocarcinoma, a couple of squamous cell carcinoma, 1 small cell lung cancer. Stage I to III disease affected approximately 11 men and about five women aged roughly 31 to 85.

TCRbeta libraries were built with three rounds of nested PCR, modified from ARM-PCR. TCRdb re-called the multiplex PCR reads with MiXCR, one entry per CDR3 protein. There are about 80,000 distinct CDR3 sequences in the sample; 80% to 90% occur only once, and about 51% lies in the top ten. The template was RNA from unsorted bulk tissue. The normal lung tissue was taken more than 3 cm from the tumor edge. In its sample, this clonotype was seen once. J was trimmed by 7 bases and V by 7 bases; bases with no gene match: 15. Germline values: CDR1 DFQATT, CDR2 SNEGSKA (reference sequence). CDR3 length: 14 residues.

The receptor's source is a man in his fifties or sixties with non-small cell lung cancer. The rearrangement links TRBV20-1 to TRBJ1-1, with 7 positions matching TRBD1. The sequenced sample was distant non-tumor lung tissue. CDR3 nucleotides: TGCAGTGACACCAAGACAGGGTACTCCGGTGAAGCTTTCTTT. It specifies CSDTKTGYSGEAFF.